These 6 T cell receptor beta chains share one sample of origin, sequenced in a study of spatial heterogeneity in lung cancer. TCRdb recomputed calls from the 5' RACE reads with MiXCR, one row per CDR3 protein. The data contain approximately 40,000 distinct CDR3 sequences, around 13% of them seen just once; the ten biggest clones take up 56%. This sample's time point: sample taken at primary tumor resection. The sequenced sample was PBMCs, obtained at surgery. The receptors derive from a male donor with early-stage non-small cell lung cancer.

The chain carries TRBV9 and TRBJ2-1, with D unresolved. There are 14 residues in the CDR3. Germline V CDR1 and CDR2: SGDLS, YYNGEE. V gave up 4 bases and J gave up 2 bases, with 10 bases separating them. The CDR3 region has the DNA TGTGCCAGCAGCTTACCCCCCCCCTACAATGAGCAGTTCTTC. Translation gives CASSLPPPYNEQFF.

The sample holds a few counts of this clonotype. The chain employs TRBV12-3 or TRBV12-4 and TRBJ2-2; D is undetermined. Trimming pared 6 bases from V and 4 bases from J, leaving 3 bases between. CDR3 length equals 11 residues. Here the CDR3 DNA reads TGTGCCAGCAGGGCCACCGGGGAGCTGTTTTTT. Translation gives CASRATGELFF.

The V call is TRBV29-1, the J call TRBJ2-5; no clear D gene. The CDR3 totals 12 residues. Per germline, CDR1 SQVTM and CDR2 ANQGSEA. V gave up 7 bases and J gave up 1 base, with 10 bases separating them. The CDR3 spells CSAKDGQETQYF. The CDR3 DNA is TGCAGCGCAAAAGACGGCCAAGAGACCCAGTACTTC. The full variable domain, completed using reference TRBV29-1 and TRBJ2-5, is SAVISQKPSRDICQRGTSLTIQCQVDSQVTMMFWYRQQPGQSLTLIATANQGSEATYESGFVIDKFPISRPNLTFSTLTVSNMSPEDSSIYLCSAKDGQETQYFGPGTRLLVL.

This clonotype was detected many times. V gene TRBV6-6 combines with J gene TRBJ1-1; TRBD1 is a possible D gene (5 bases). With 0 bases removed from V and 10 bases from J, the gap between germline ends came to 9 bases. This CDR3 region has 12 residues. From germline, CDR1 is MNHNY and CDR2 SVGAGI (reference sequence). The CDR3 spells CASSYSSQGAFF. DNA of the CDR3: TGTGCCAGCAGTTACTCGAGCCAGGGAGCTTTCTTT.

The chain has TRBV24-1 and TRBJ2-3, with 8 bases fitting TRBD2. CDR3 length: 15 amino acids. Looked up from germline, CDR1 is KGHDR and CDR2 is SFDVKD. V shed 3 bases and J 4 bases; nucleotides not matched to a gene: 5. CDR3 bases: TGTGCCACCAGTGATATCGGGAGGGGTGCAGATACGCAGTATTTT. Amino acids: CATSDIGRGADTQYF.

This clonotype came up a few times. The chain uses TRBV2 and TRBJ2-2, with D possibly TRBD2 on 6 matching bases. CDR1 is SNHLY and CDR2 is FYNNEI in the germline V gene. The CDR3 spans 16 residues. Trimming left V 2 bases short and J 0 bases short, with 10 bases between. In DNA form, the CDR3 reads TGTGCCAGCAGTGAATCGGGGGTCGCGAACACCGGGGAGCTGTTTTTT. It encodes CASSESGVANTGELFF.